The rows below give T cell receptor beta chains drawn from one sample of a study of chemoradiotherapy in HPV16-positive cancers. Profiling relied on immunoSEQ multiplex PCR, and the TCRdb table lists in-frame clones only, not all of them. Altogether about 8,100 clones are present, around 64% being singletons, with the ten largest covering around 20%. This specimen was taken from a patient who underwent chemoradiotherapy. The receptors here all came from a human donor with HPV-associated anogenital cancer. The CDR3 runs from the conserved cysteine through the conserved F or W. Fields, in order: D gene, CDR3 length, clone size, V gene, J gene, CDR3 protein, CDR3 DNA. D genes are given only for firm matches. The listing skips clone size in some rows; elsewhere it reads once, few, many or a size class.

>NA|14|NA|TRBV5-1|TRBJ2-3
CASSLYVGEDTQYF
TGCGCCAGCAGCTTGTATGTAGGTGAAGATACGCAGTATTTT
>TRBD1|13|NA|TRBV2|TRBJ1-2
CASRDRAGSGYTF
TGTGCCAGCAGAGACAGGGCCGGGTCTGGCTACACCTTC
>NA|14|NA|TRBV27|TRBJ1-6
CASSLMGGDSPLHF
TGTGCCAGCAGTTTAATGGGGGGGGATTCACCCCTCCACTTT
>TRBD2|15|NA|TRBV2|TRBJ2-1
CASSDSAGGPPEQFF
TGTGCCAGCAGTGACTCGGCGGGGGGGCCTCCTGAGCAGTTCTTC
>NA|13|NA|TRBV2|TRBJ1-5
CASSRQVNQPQHF
TGTGCCAGCAGTCGACAAGTCAATCAGCCCCAGCATTTT
>NA|13|NA|TRBV7-6|TRBJ2-7
CASSPGREREQYF
TGTGCCAGCAGCCCCGGCCGGGAACGCGAGCAGTACTTC
>TRBD1|17|NA|TRBV5-5|TRBJ1-2
CASSLNPGQGYNYGYTF
TGTGCCAGCAGCTTGAACCCGGGACAGGGATATAACTATGGCTACACCTTC
>TRBD1|14|once|TRBV18|TRBJ2-1
CASSPGTGFDEQFF
TGTGCCAGCTCACCCGGGACAGGGTTTGATGAGCAGTTCTTC
>NA|13|NA|TRBV10-3|TRBJ1-1
CAAGGAGKAEAFF
TGTGCCGCGGGGGGCGCGGGGAAGGCTGAAGCTTTCTTT
>NA|18|NA|TRBV18|TRBJ1-1
CASSPTPGHAGMGSEAFF
TGTGCCAGCTCACCGACCCCGGGACACGCCGGGATGGGCTCTGAAGCTTTCTTT
>NA|13|NA|TRBV6-6|TRBJ2-1
CASSLTDYNEQFF
TGTGCCAGCAGTTTAACAGACTACAATGAGCAGTTCTTC
>TRBD1|12|NA|TRBV27|TRBJ1-6
CASRDRQGPLHF
TGTGCCAGCAGGGACAGGCAAGGTCCCCTCCACTTT
>NA|14|NA|TRBV7-2|TRBJ2-1
CASSTGNTYNEQFF
TGTGCCAGCAGCACAGGAAATACCTACAATGAGCAGTTCTTC
>NA|15|NA|TRBV4-1|TRBJ2-7
CASSQVSGRGQEQYF
TGCGCCAGCAGCCAAGTATCGGGCCGGGGACAAGAGCAGTACTTC
>NA|14|NA|TRBV11-1|TRBJ1-1
CASSLTDGGTEAFF
TGTGCCAGCAGCTTAACGGACGGGGGGACTGAAGCTTTCTTT
>TRBD1|16|NA|TRBV7-9|TRBJ1-2
CASSSIGTEGRGGYTF
TGTGCCAGCAGCTCCATCGGGACAGAGGGCAGAGGTGGCTACACCTTC
>NA|15|NA|TRBV5-3|TRBJ1-1
CARSLNRTENTEAFF
TGTGCCAGAAGCTTGAACCGGACAGAGAACACTGAAGCTTTCTTT
>NA|11|NA|TRBV2|TRBJ1-2
CASEYSYGYTF
TGTGCCAGCGAGTACAGTTATGGCTACACCTTC
>NA|12|NA|TRBV6-6|TRBJ1-4
CASSYIEEKLFF
TGTGCCAGCAGTTATATAGAAGAAAAACTGTTTTTT
>TRBD1|15|NA|TRBV19|TRBJ2-2
CASSTSGQLTGELFF
TGTGCCAGTAGCACCTCGGGACAGCTCACCGGGGAGCTGTTTTTT
>NA|14|NA|TRBV19|TRBJ2-1
CASSLNRVGNEQFF
TGTGCCAGTAGTCTCAACAGGGTTGGGAATGAGCAGTTCTTC
>TRBD1|14|NA|TRBV11-3|TRBJ2-1
CASSASGGYSEQFF
TGTGCCAGCTCCGCATCAGGGGGCTACAGTGAGCAGTTCTTC
>NA|12|NA|TRBV6-4|TRBJ1-2
CASSDRGIGYTF
TGTGCCAGCAGTGACAGGGGAATCGGCTACACCTTC
>NA|15|NA|TRBV5-1|TRBJ2-5
CASSPGVGQQETQYF
TGCGCCAGCAGCCCCGGGGTAGGGCAACAAGAGACCCAGTACTTC
>TRBD2|16|NA|TRBV9|TRBJ2-1
CASSVPSGVPYNEQFF
TGTGCCAGCAGCGTACCCAGCGGGGTGCCTTACAATGAGCAGTTCTTC
>NA|16|NA|TRBV16|TRBJ1-3
CASSQSGRSSGNTIYF
TGTGCCAGCAGCCAATCGGGGCGGTCCTCTGGAAACACCATATATTTT